This TCR beta chain was identified during a study of T cell repertoires in cytomegalovirus infection (dated by TCRdb to the late 2010s). Broadly, across the study: Peptide stimulations targeted recently identified HLA-C-restricted CMV epitopes, whose presentation resists viral immunomodulation, together with well-studied HLA-B-restricted epitopes. Because public TCR beta signatures pointed to carriage of CMV infection together with the matching HLA type, the HLA type of each donor mattered for the analysis. On the study overall, not on this receptor specifically: The ex vivo response was dominated by HLA-C-restricted CMV-specific TCR beta clonotypes, which also provided the single most frequent clonotype in two of eight donors. Cumulative frequency of public TCR beta family members discriminated carriers of CMV infection plus the relevant HLA type in this cohort and an independent approximately 350-donor cohort.

In regard to this clonotype: Its cognate antigen has yet to be identified. Base qualities are not provided; no much larger clone lies one nucleotide away.

The sample was run on an Illumina HiSeq 1500. TCRdb handled the public reads itself, with Q25 trimming in fastp and clone calling in MiXCR, and kept productive beta chains. For every CDR3 protein sequence, its rows merge into one entry that carries the most common genes and DNA. The sample table shows approximately 110,000 distinct CDR3 sequences, and roughly 41% are seen once. The ten top clones hold just under 75% of the sample. The treatment or condition tag for this specimen amounts to: in vitro stimulation with specific CMV peptide epitopes to enrich CMV-specific T cells. The sequenced sample was CD8+ T cells from cultured PBMCs, obtained from culture after CMV antigen stimulation. The receptor comes from a human donor in good health (CMV status not recorded). Some clones in this sample may be carry-over from other donors' samples.

The CDR3 here reads CASTRSGGSYEQYF. The bases read TGTGCCAGCACCCGGAGCGGGGGGTCCTACGAGCAGTACTTC. The rearranged chain carries TRBV12-3 or TRBV12-4 and TRBJ2-7; 9 central bases correspond to TRBD2. Germline trimming amounts to 7 bases on V and 1 base on J, with 5 as the count of junction bases outside the gene matches. Including cysteine and phenylalanine, the CDR3 has 14 amino acids. Only CDR3 DNA remains: 42 bases, in frame from the first base.